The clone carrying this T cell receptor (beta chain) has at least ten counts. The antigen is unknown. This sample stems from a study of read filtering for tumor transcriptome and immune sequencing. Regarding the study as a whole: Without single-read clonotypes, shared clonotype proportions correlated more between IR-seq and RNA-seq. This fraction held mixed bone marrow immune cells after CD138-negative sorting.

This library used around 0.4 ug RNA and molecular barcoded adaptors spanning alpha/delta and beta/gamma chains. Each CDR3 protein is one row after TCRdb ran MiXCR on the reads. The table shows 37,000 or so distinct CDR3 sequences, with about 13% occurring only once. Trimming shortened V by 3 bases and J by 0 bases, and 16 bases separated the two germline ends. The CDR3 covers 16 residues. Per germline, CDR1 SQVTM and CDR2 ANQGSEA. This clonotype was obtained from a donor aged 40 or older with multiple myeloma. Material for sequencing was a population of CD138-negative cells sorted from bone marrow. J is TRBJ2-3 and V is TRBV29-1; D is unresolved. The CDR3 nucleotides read TGCAGCGTTGAGCCGATCGTAGAAAGCAGCACAGATACGCAGTATTTT. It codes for CSVEPIVESSTDTQYF.